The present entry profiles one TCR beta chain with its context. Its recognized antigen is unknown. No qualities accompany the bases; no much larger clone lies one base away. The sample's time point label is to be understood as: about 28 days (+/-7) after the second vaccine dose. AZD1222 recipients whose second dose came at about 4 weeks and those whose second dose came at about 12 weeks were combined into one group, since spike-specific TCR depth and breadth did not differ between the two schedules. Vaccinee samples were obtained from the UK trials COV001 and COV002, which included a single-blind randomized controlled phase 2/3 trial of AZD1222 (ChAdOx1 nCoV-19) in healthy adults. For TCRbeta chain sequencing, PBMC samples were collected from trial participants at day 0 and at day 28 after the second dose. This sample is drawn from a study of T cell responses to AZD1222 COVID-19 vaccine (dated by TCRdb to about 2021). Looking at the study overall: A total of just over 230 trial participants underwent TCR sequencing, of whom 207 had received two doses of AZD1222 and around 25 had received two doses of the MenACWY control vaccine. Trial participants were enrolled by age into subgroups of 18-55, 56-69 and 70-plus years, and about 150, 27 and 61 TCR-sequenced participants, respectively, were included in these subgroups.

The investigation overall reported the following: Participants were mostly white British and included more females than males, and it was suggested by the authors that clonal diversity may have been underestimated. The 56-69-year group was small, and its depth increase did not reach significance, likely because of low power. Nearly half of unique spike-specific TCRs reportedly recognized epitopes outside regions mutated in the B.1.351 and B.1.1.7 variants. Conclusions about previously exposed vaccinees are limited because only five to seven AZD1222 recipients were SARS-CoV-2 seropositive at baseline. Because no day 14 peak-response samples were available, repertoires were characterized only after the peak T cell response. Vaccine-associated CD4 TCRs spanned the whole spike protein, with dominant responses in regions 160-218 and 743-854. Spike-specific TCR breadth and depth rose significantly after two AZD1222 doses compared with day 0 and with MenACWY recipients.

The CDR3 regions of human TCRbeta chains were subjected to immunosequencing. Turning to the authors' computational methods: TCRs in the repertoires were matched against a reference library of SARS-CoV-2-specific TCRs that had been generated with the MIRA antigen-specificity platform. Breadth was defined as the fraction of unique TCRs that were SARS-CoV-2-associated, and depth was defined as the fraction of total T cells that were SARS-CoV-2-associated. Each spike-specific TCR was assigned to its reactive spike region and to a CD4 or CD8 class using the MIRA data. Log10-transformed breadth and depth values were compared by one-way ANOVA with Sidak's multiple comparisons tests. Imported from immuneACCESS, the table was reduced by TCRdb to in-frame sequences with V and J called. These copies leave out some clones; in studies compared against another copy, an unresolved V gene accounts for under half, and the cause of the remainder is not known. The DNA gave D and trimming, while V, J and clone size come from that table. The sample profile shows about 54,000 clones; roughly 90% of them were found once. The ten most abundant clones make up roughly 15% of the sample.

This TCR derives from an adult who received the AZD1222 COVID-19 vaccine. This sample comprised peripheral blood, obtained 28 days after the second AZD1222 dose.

The encoded CDR3 is CSASFASGRSSTTQYF. The DNA sequence follows: TGCAGTGCTAGTTTTGCTAGCGGGAGGTCATCCACTACGCAGTATTTT. Recombination linked TRBV20-1 to TRBJ2-3, with TRBD2 identical over 11 junction bases. The CDR3 contains 16 residues, cysteine and phenylalanine counted. The CDR3 DNA has 48 bases and is translated from base 1. CDR1 and CDR2 are read off the germline V gene (reference sequence) as DFQATT and SNEGSKA. From V the trimming removes 3 bases and from J it removes 8 bases, while the gene matches leave 13 bases of the junction unaccounted for.